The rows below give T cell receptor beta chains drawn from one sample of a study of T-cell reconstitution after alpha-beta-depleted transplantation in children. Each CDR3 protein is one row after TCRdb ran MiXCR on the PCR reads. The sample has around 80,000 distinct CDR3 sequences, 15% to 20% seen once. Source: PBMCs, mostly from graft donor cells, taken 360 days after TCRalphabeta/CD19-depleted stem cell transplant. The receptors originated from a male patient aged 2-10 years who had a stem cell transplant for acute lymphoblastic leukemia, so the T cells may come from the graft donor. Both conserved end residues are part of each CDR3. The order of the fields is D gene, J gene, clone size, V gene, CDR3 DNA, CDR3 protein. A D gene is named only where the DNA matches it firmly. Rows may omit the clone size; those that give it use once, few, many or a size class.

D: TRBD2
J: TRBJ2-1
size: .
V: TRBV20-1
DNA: TGCAGTGCTAGAGGCGGACTAGCGGGAAACAATGAGCAGTTCTTC
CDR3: CSARGGLAGNNEQFF

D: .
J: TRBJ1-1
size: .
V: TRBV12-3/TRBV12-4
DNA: TGTGCCAGTTTCCTCGGGGATCTGAACACTGAAGCTTTCTTT
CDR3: CASFLGDLNTEAFF

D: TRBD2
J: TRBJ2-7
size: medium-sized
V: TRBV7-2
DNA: TGTGCCAGCAGCTTAGGCGCGGCTAGCGGTTACTACGAGCAGTACTTC
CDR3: CASSLGAASGYYEQYF

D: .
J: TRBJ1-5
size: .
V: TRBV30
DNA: TGTGCCTGGAGCGGACAGTACAATCAGCCCCAGCATTTT
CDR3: CAWSGQYNQPQHF

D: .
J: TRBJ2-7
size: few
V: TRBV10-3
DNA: TGTGCCGCCAAGGCAGGGCCCCTTACCTACGAGCAGTACTTC
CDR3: CAAKAGPLTYEQYF

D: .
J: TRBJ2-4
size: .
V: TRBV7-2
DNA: TGTGCCAGCAGCCCCCGCTGGGGGATCGGCAAAAACATTCAGTACTTC
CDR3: CASSPRWGIGKNIQYF

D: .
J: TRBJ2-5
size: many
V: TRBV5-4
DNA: TGTGCCAGCAGCTTGGACTATGAAGAGACCCAGTACTTC
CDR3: CASSLDYEETQYF

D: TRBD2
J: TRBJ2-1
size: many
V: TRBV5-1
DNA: TGCGCCAGCACCTCCGGGACTAGTGCCTACAATGAGCAGTTCTTC
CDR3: CASTSGTSAYNEQFF

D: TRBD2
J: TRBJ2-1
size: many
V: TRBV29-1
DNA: TGCAGCGTTGGGGCTAGCGGGAGTTACAATGAGCAGTTCTTC
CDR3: CSVGASGSYNEQFF

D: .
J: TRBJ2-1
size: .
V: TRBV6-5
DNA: TGTGCCAGCAGTTACCTTCCCGAAAGCAATGAGCAGTTCTTC
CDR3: CASSYLPESNEQFF

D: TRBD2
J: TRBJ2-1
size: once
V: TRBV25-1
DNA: TGTGCCAGCAGCGGACTAGCGTTAGAGCAGTTCTTC
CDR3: CASSGLALEQFF

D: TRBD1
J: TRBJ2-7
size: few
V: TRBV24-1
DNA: TGTGCCACCAGTGCCCCGGGACAGGCCTACGAGCAGTACTTC
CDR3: CATSAPGQAYEQYF

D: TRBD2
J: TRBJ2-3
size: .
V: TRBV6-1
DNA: TGTGCCAGCAGTGATCTAGCGGTCGTTATGGGTACGCAGTATTTT
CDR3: CASSDLAVVMGTQYF

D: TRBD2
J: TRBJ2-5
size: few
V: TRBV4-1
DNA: TGCGCCAGCAGCCAAGATGGACTAGCGGGAGAGACCCAGTACTTC
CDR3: CASSQDGLAGETQYF

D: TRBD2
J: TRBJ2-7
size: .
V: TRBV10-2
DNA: TGCGCCAGCAGCGCGGGGGCCTACGAGCAGTACTTC
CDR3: CASSAGAYEQYF

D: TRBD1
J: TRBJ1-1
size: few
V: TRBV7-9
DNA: TGTGCCAGCAGCTACGGACAGGGGAAATACACTGAAGCTTTCTTT
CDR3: CASSYGQGKYTEAFF

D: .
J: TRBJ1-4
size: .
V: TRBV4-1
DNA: TGCGCCAGCAGCCTGGACAGCTTTGAGGAAAAACTGTTTTTT
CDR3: CASSLDSFEEKLFF

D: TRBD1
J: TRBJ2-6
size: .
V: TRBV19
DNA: TGTGCCAGTAGTAAGCGGACAGGGATAAGCTCTGGGGCCAACGTCCTGACTTTC
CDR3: CASSKRTGISSGANVLTF

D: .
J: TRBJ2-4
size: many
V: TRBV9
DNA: TGTGCCAGCAGCGCGTCGGAGGGGGCCAAAAACATTCAGTACTTC
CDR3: CASSASEGAKNIQYF

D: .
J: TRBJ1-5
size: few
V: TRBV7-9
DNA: TGTGCCAGCAGCTTAGGGGAATATCAGCCCCAGCATTTT
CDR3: CASSLGEYQPQHF

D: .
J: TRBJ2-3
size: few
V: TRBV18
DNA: TGTGCCAGCTCTCCTGGAGGCCCTGTTGCAGATACGCAGTATTTT
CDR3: CASSPGGPVADTQYF

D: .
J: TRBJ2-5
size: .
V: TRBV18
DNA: TGTGCCAGCTCACCCCGTACGGGCGAGTACCAAGAGACCCAGTACTTC
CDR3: CASSPRTGEYQETQYF

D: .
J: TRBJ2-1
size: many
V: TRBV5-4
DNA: TGTGCCAGCAGCTCCTCCCCGGGACTCCAGAGCGATGAGCAGTTCTTC
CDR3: CASSSSPGLQSDEQFF

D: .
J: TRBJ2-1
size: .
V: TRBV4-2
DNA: TGTGCCAGCAGACCCAGTCGGAGCTCCTACAATGAGCAGTTCTTC
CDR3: CASRPSRSSYNEQFF

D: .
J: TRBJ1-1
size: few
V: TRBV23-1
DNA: TGCGCCAGCAGTCCCCCCGAGATCGGGATGAACACTGAAGCTTTCTTT
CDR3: CASSPPEIGMNTEAFF

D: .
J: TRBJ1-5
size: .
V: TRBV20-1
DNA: TGCAGTGCTAGAGCCTTCGGTCAGCCCCAGCATTTT
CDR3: CSARAFGQPQHF

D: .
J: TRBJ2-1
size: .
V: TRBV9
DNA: TGTGCCAGCAGCGTAGTTAGCGGATTGTGGGATGAGCAGTTCTTC
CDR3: CASSVVSGLWDEQFF

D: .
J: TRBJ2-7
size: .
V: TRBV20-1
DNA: TGCAGTGCTCCCGTGGGCTACGAGCAGTACTTC
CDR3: CSAPVGYEQYF

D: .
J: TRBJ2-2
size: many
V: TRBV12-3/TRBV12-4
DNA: TGTGCCAGCAGTGGTTTCGACGGGAGAGGCACCGGGGAGCTGTTTTTT
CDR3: CASSGFDGRGTGELFF

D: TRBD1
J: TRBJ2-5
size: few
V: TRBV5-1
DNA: TGCGCCAGCAGCTTGTCCGGGACAGGGGCAGAAGAGACCCAGTACTTC
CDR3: CASSLSGTGAEETQYF

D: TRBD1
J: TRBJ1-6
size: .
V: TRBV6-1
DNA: TGTGCCAGCAGGACCGGACAGGTGAATTCACCCCTCCACTTT
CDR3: CASRTGQVNSPLHF

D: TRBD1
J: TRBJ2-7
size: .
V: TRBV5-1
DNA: TGCGCCAGCAGCTTGGGGCACAGGGGCTCCTACGAGCAGTACTTC
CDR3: CASSLGHRGSYEQYF

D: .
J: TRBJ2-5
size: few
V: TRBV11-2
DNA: TGTGCCAGCAGCTTAGCCGACAGGGAGGCCCAGTACTTC
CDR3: CASSLADREAQYF

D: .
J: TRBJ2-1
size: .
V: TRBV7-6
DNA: TGTGCCAGCAGCCACCGGTCATACAATGAGCAGTTCTTC
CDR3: CASSHRSYNEQFF

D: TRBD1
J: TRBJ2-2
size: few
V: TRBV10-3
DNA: TGTGCCATCAGTGGACAGGGTTTTTTATCAGGGACCGGGGAGCTGTTTTTT
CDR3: CAISGQGFLSGTGELFF

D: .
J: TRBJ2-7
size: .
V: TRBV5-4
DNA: TGTGCCAGCAGCTTCCGGGGGAAGGTCGAGCAGTACTTC
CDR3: CASSFRGKVEQYF

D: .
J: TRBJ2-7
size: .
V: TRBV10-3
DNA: TGTGCCATCAGCGGGAGATACGAGCAGTACTTC
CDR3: CAISGRYEQYF

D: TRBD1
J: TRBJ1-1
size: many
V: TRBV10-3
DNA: TGTGCCATCAGTGAAGAGGGGGCCACTGAAGCTTTCTTT
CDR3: CAISEEGATEAFF

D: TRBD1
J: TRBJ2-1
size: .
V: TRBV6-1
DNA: TGTGCCAGCAGTCAACACAGGGGTTGGGATGAGCAGTTCTTC
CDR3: CASSQHRGWDEQFF

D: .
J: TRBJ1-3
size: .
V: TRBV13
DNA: TGTGCCAGCAGCTTATGGGGGCCCCGGAACACCATATATTTT
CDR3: CASSLWGPRNTIYF

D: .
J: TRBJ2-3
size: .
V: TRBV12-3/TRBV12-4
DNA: TGTGCCAGCAGTTTCGGGACCCCGAGTCAGATAAGGCAGTATTTT
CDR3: CASSFGTPSQIRQYF

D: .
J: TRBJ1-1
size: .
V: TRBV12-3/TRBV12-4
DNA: TGTGCCAGCAGTCTTGCGCCGAGCTCGATCACTGAAGCTTTCTTT
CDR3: CASSLAPSSITEAFF

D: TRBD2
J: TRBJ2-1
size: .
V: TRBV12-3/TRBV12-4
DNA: TGTGCCAGCAGTCCCTCTGGTAGCGGGAGGTACAATGAGCAGTTCTTC
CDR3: CASSPSGSGRYNEQFF

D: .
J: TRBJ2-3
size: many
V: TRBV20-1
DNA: TGCAGTGCTAGAGTAGGTAGCGGCAACACAGATACGCAGTATTTT
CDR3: CSARVGSGNTDTQYF

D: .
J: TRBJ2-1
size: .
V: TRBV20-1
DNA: TGCAGTGCCCCTGAGCAGTTCTTC
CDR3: CSAPEQFF

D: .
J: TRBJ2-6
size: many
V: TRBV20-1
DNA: TGCAGTGCTAGGACACCGGGACGGGGTTCTGGGGCCAACGTCCTGACTTTC
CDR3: CSARTPGRGSGANVLTF

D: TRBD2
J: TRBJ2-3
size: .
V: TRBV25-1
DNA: TGTGCCAGCAGTGATTTAGCGGGAGGGCCCTCAGATACGCAGTATTTT
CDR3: CASSDLAGGPSDTQYF

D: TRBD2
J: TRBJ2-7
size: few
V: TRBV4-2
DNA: TGTGCCAGCAGTCGCAACCCCCCTAGCGGGAACGCCTACGAGCAGTACTTC
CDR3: CASSRNPPSGNAYEQYF

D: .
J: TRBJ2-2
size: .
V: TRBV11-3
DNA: TGTGCCAGCAGCCTCTGGGGTGACACCGGGGAGCTGTTTTTT
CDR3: CASSLWGDTGELFF

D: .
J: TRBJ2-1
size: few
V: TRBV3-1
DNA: TGTGCCAGCAGCCAAGAATCTTTTCCGTACAATGAGCAGTTCTTC
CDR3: CASSQESFPYNEQFF

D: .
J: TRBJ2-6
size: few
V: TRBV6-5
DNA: TGTGCCAGCAGTTATGGTTTTTTCGGCAGAAGCTCTGGGGCCAACGTCCTGACTTTC
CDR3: CASSYGFFGRSSGANVLTF

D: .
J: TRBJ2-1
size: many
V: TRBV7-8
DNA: TGTGCCAGCAGCCCTAGGCCTTACAATGAGCAGTTCTTC
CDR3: CASSPRPYNEQFF

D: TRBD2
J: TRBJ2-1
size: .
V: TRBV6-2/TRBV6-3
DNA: TGTGCCAGCAGTTCCCCGTTAGCGGGAGGGAACAATGAGCAGTTCTTC
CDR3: CASSSPLAGGNNEQFF

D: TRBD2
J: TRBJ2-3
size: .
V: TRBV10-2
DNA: TGCGCCAGCAGGTGGACTAGCGGGAGCACAGATACGCAGTATTTT
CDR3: CASRWTSGSTDTQYF

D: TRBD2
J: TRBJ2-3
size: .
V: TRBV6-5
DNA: TGTGCCAGCAGTTTCGGGACTAGCGGAAGTAGTTCGCAGTATTTT
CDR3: CASSFGTSGSSSQYF

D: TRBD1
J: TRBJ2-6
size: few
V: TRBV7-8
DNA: TGTGCCAGCAGCAGGTTGACAGGGGTTTTCTCTGGGGCCAACGTCCTGACTTTC
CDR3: CASSRLTGVFSGANVLTF